The following is a T cell receptor (beta chain) sequence with its context. Its antigen is undetermined. The data originate from a study of graft-versus-host responses after intestinal transplantation. In the study overall: Grafts that recipients had were multivisceral, liver-intestinal, or isolated intestinal transplants. Uniformly, recipients were administered anti-thymocyte globulin induction with subsequent tacrolimus and steroids for approximately 3 years.

The V end lost 5 bases, the J end lost 1 base, and 14 bases lay between the germline ends. The CDR3 runs 15 residues. Germline values: CDR1 MNHNS, CDR2 SASEGT. Sequenced by immunoSEQ multiplex PCR; TCRdb stores in-frame clones only, minus some. There are roughly 29,000 clones in the sample; 87% occur only once, and 11% lies in the top ten. Regarding the study as a whole: Marrow from the recipient contained GvH clones, some of which had appeared first in ileum or blood.

The clonotype comes from a human patient who received an intestinal transplant, so some T cells may come from the graft donor. This chain uses TRBV6-1 with TRBJ1-2; no reliable D call. This specimen was PBMCs, taken 450 to 460 days after intestinal transplantation. CDR3 sequence reads: CASSPFSKGNYGYTF. In DNA form, the CDR3 reads TGTGCCAGCAGTCCCTTTTCTAAGGGTAACTATGGCTACACCTTC.